This T cell receptor beta chain was recorded in a study of blood T cell repertoires in COVID-19. Looking at the study overall: The United States, Italy and Spain were the sources of the acute and convalescent COVID-19 samples. PBMCs, B-cell-depleted T cells, or T cells provided the cDNA or gDNA that made up the material.

Per the original methods: Researchers report that nucleated cell counts were estimated from reference gene primer amplification. The data were produced by immunoSEQ multiplex PCR, yet TCRdb's version contains in-frame clones alone and is incomplete. From that table come the V and J calls and clone size; the DNA was used to work out D and trimming. This sample carries 93,000 or so clones, more than 85% of them seen once, and the ten largest clones take 5% to 8%. The CDR3 is 16 residues long. Germline V lookup: CDR1 SGHRS, CDR2 YFSETQ. V was cut by 0 bases and J by 4 bases, with 13 bases left in between.

Source material: peripheral blood. The chain recombines TRBV5-1 with TRBJ2-2; possibly TRBD1 for D (7 bases). This TCR came from a human donor in a cohort sampled during active COVID-19. The CDR3 protein is CASSLDGRGVTGELFF. The CDR3 region has the DNA TGCGCCAGCAGCTTGGACGGCAGGGGGGTCACCGGGGAGCTGTTTTTT.